This T cell receptor (beta chain) is drawn from a study of T cells after yellow fever vaccination. This clonotype has a count of ten or more. Antigen specificity is unknown. Findings and caveats of the study: After the booster, about 95% of CD4 and 75% to 90% of CD8 primary-response clones were re-detected. Weaker overall, the secondary response nonetheless peaked faster (day 5 versus 15).

TCRdb processed the 5' RACE reads anew with MiXCR; each CDR3 protein has one entry. Of some 110,000 distinct CDR3 sequences listed, 8% to 9.5% are singletons. This CDR3 has 14 amino acids. With 2 bases clipped from V and 9 bases from J, the junction kept 7 bases outside the gene matches. Germline lookup yields CDR1 SGHDT and CDR2 YYEEEE. The TCR was taken from a man younger than 40 who received the YFV17D yellow fever vaccine. The sequencing used CD8+ T cells sorted from PBMCs, collected 45 days after the yellow fever booster vaccination. This chain links TRBV5-6 with TRBJ2-1; 8 positions agree with TRBD2. CDR3 residues: CASSLHGLAREQFF. CDR3 DNA: TGTGCCAGCAGCTTACACGGACTAGCCCGTGAGCAGTTCTTC.